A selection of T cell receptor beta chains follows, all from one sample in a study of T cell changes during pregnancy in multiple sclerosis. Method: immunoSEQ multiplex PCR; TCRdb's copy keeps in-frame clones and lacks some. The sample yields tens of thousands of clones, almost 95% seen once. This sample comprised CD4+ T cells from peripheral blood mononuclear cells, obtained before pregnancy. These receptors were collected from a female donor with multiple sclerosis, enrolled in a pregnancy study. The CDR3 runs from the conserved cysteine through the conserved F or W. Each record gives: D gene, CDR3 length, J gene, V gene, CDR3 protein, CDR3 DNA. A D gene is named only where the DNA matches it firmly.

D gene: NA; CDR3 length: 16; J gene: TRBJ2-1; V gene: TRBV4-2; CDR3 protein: CASSQGGAPRGNEQFF; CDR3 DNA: TGTGCCAGCAGCCAGGGGGGTGCCCCTCGAGGGAATGAGCAGTTCTTC
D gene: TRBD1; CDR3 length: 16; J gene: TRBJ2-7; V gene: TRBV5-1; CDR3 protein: CASSKNAGTGVYEQYF; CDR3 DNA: TGCGCCAGCAGCAAAAACGCCGGGACAGGGGTCTACGAGCAGTACTTC
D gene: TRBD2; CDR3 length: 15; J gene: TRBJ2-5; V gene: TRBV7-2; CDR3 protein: CASSLLGRESETQYF; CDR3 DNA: TGTGCCAGCAGCTTATTGGGGCGGGAGTCGGAGACCCAGTACTTC
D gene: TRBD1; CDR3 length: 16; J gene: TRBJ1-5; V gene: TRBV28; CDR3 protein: CASSPRTGSNNQPQHF; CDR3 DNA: TGTGCCAGCAGCCCCCGGACAGGGAGCAACAATCAGCCCCAGCATTTT
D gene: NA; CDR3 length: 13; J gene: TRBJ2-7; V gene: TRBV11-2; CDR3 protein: CASSSSRIYEQYF; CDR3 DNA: TGTGCCAGCAGCTCATCTAGGATTTACGAGCAGTACTTC
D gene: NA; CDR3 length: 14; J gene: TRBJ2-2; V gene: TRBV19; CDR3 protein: CASSFTRSAGELFF; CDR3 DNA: TGTGCCAGTAGTTTCACTAGGAGCGCCGGGGAGCTGTTTTTT
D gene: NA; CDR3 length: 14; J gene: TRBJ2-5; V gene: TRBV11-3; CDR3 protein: CASSGDAGQETQYF; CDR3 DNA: TGTGCCAGCAGTGGTGACGCGGGTCAAGAGACCCAGTACTTC
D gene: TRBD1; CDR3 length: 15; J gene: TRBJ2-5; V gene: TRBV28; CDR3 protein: CASSLWTGGWETQYF; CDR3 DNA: TGTGCCAGCAGTTTATGGACAGGGGGCTGGGAGACCCAGTACTTC
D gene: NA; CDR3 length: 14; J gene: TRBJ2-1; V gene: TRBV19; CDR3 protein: CASNPRRGSNEQFF; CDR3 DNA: TGTGCCAGTAATCCCCGCAGGGGAAGCAATGAGCAGTTCTTC
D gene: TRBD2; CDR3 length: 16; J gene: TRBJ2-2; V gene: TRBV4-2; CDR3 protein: CASSPRSREDTGELFF; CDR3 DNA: TGTGCCAGCAGCCCCCGTTCGCGGGAGGACACCGGGGAGCTGTTTTTT
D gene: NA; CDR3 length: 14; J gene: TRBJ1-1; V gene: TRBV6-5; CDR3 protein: CASRDTQWGSEAFF; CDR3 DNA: TGTGCCAGCAGGGACACCCAGTGGGGATCTGAAGCTTTCTTT